Described below is a single TCR beta chain sequence and its context. What it recognizes is unknown. This record belongs to a study of T cell responses to AZD1222 COVID-19 vaccine. The V gene's germline CDR1 is SGHRS and CDR2 YFSETQ. The CDR3 totals 14 residues. The junction had 6 bases not matched to a gene; V was cut back by 6 bases and J by 5 bases. TCRdb keeps only in-frame clones here, not all; method: immunoSEQ multiplex PCR. The sample has approximately 130,000 clones, around 90% seen once. It was second doses at about 4 or about 12 weeks that were pooled. General study findings and limits: The study identified only five to seven AZD1222 recipients as seropositive at baseline. Donors skewed white British and female; clonal diversity was possibly underestimated. Sampling that yielded the repertoires occurred only after the peak T cell response.

The J gene is TRBJ2-3, the V gene TRBV5-1; 10 nucleotides agree with TRBD1. This clonotype originated in an adult who received the AZD1222 COVID-19 vaccine. The sequencing used peripheral blood, collected 28 days after the second AZD1222 dose. CDR3 coding DNA: TGCGCCAGCATGCCGGGACAGGGGAAAGATACGCAGTATTTT. Translating it yields CASMPGQGKDTQYF.